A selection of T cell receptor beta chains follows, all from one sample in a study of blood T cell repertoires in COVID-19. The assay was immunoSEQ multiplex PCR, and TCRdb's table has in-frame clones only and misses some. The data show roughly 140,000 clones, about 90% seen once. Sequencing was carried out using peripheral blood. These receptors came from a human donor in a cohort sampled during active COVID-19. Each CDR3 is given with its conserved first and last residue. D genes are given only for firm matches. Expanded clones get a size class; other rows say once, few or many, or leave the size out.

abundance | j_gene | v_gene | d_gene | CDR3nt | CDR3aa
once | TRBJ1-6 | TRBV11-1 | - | TGTGCCAGCAGCCCGGGACATAGCTCCTATAATTCACCCCTCCACTTT | CASSPGHSSYNSPLHF
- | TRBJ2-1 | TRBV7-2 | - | TGTGCCAGCAGCTTAATTCTCGGTGATGAGCAGTTCTTC | CASSLILGDEQFF
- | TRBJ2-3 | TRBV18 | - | TGTGCCAGCTCAAACCAGGGCAAGGGCGTAGATACGCAGTATTTT | CASSNQGKGVDTQYF
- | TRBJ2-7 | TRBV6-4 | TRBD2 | TGTGCCAGCACCAACACGCGGGAGGAGGCTTACGAGCAGTACTTC | CASTNTREEAYEQYF
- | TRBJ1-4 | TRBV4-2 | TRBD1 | TGTGCCAGCAGCCGCACCGGGACAGGGGATGAAAAACTGTTTTTT | CASSRTGTGDEKLFF
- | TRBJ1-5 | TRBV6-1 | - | TGTGCCAGCAGTGAACGGACAGTCCCTTATAGCAATCAGCCCCAGCATTTT | CASSERTVPYSNQPQHF
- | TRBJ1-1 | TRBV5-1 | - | TGCGCCAGCAGGGGGGACTCAGCTGAAGCTTTCTTT | CASRGDSAEAFF
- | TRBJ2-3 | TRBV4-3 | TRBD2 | TGCGCCAGCAGCCAAGGACTAGCGGGGTTAGCAGATACGCAGTATTTT | CASSQGLAGLADTQYF
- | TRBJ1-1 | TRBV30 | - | TGTGCCTGGAGTGACTGGAACACTGAAGCTTTCTTT | CAWSDWNTEAFF
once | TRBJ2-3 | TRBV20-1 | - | TGCAGTGCTATCGGAGATACGCAGTATTTT | CSAIGDTQYF
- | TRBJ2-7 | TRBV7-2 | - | TGTGCCAGCAGCTTAGAGGCAGGGCCCTACGAGCAGTACTTC | CASSLEAGPYEQYF
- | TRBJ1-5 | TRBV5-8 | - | TGTGCCAGCAGCCCCCTCACGGGAGGGGAAAATCAGCCCCAGCATTTT | CASSPLTGGENQPQHF
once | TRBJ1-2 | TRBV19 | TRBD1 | TGTGCCGTCCGAGGGACAGGGGCCTATGGCTACACCTTC | CAVRGTGAYGYTF
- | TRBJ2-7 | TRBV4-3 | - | TGCGCCAGCAGCCAACAGACAGGCTACTCCTACGAGCAGTACTTC | CASSQQTGYSYEQYF
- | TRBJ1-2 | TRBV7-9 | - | TGTGCCAGCAGCTTAGCGGCATCTGGCTACACCTTC | CASSLAASGYTF
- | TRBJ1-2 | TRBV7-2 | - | TGTGCCAGCAGCTTAGCCGACTTTAACTATGGCTACACCTTC | CASSLADFNYGYTF
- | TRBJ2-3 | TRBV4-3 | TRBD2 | TGCGCCAGCAGCCAGGAGGGACTTAGCGGGGGGGCCGCAGATACGCAGTATTTT | CASSQEGLSGGAADTQYF
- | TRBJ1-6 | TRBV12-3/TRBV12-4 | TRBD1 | TGTGCCAGCCGGGACAGGGAGTATTCACCCCTCCACTTT | CASRDREYSPLHF
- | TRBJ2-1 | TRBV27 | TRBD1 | TGTGCCAGCAGCTTCCCCGGACAGGTGAAGAATGAGCAGTTCTTC | CASSFPGQVKNEQFF
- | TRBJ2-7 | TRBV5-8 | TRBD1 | TGTGCCAGCAGCTTGGAACCGGGACAGGGATACGAGCAGTACTTC | CASSLEPGQGYEQYF
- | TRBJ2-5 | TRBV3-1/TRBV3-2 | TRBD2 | TGTGCCAGCAGCCAAGGGACTAGCGGACTGGGGACCCAGTACTTC | CASSQGTSGLGTQYF
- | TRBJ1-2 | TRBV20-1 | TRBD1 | TGCAGTGCTAGTAAGGACAGGGGGAACATGGGATACACCTTC | CSASKDRGNMGYTF
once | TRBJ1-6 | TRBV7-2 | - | TGTGCCAGCAGCCTAGCCGGGAATCTTAATTCACCCCTCCACTTT | CASSLAGNLNSPLHF
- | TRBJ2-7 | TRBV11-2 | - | TGTGCCAGCAGCCCTAACAATGGGCCTTACGAGCAGTACTTC | CASSPNNGPYEQYF
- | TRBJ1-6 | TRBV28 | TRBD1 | TGTGCCAGCACCTTCTCAGGGGGTAATAATTCACCCCTCCACTTT | CASTFSGGNNSPLHF
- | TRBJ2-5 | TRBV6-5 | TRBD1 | TGTGCCAGCACGCTGGGACAGGCCTTGGAGACCCAGTACTTC | CASTLGQALETQYF
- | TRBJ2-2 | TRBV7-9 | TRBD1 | TGTGCCAGCAGCCAAGACAGGGGGCAGAGTACCGGGGAGCTGTTTTTT | CASSQDRGQSTGELFF
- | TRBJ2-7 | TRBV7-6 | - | TGTGCCAGCAGTCCTATACCTCGGGGTATGGCGGGAAAGGAGCAGTACTTC | CASSPIPRGMAGKEQYF
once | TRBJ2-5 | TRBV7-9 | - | TGTGCCAGCAGCCGAACTCGACAGGCTCAAGAGACCCAGTACTTC | CASSRTRQAQETQYF
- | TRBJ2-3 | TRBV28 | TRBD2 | TGTGCCAGCAGTCCTACCCTGACTAGCGGGAGAAGGGCCACAGATACGCAGTATTTT | CASSPTLTSGRRATDTQYF
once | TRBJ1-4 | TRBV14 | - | TGTGCCAGCAGCTATAGGGGAGGTGCTAATGAAAAACTGTTTTTT | CASSYRGGANEKLFF
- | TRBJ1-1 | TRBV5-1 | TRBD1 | TGCGCCAGCAGCTTGTTTCGGGAGACAGGGTCCACTGAAGCTTTCTTT | CASSLFRETGSTEAFF
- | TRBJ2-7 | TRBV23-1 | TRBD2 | TGCGCCAGCAGTCAATCGGGGGGGAGCTCCTACGAGCAGTACTTC | CASSQSGGSSYEQYF
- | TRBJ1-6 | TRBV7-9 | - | TGTGCCAGCAGCCTCCAGGGTAATTCACCCCTCCACTTT | CASSLQGNSPLHF
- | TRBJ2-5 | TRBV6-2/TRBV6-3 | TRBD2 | TGTGCCAGCAGTCCCCTATCGAGCGGGGGTGAGACCCAGTACTTC | CASSPLSSGGETQYF
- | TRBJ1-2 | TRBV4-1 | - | TGCGCCAGCAGCCAAGATCGACAGACTCAATATGGCTACACCTTC | CASSQDRQTQYGYTF
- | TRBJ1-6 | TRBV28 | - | TGTGCCAGCAGACAGGGTTTGACGAATTCACCCCTCCACTTT | CASRQGLTNSPLHF
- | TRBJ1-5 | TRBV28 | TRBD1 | TGTGCCAGCAGTTTGGTGGGACAGGGGAATCAGCCCCAGCATTTT | CASSLVGQGNQPQHF
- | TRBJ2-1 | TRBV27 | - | TGTGCCAGCAGGCGGGGGCGGGCCGCGGGCGAGCAGTTCTTC | CASRRGRAAGEQFF
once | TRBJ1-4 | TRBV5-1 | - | TGCGCCAGCAGCTTGCTACAGGGTGGGGAAAAACTGTTTTTT | CASSLLQGGEKLFF
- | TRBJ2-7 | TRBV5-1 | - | TGCGCCAGCAGCTTGGTGACAGGTGCCGAGCAGTACTTC | CASSLVTGAEQYF
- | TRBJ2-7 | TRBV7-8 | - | TGTGCCAGCAGATCTGGGGGGGCCCCCTACGAGCAGTACTTC | CASRSGGAPYEQYF
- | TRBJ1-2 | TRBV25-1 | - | TGTGCCAGCAACAGAGGGGGGGCGGTTGGCTACACCTTC | CASNRGGAVGYTF
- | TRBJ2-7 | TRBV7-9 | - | TGTGCCAGCAGCCACGTTCAGACAGAAAACTCCTACGAGCAGTACTTC | CASSHVQTENSYEQYF
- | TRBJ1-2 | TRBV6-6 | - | TGTGCCAGCGCTGACAGTAACTATGGCTACACCTTC | CASADSNYGYTF
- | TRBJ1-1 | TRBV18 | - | TGTGCCAGCTCATCCAGGGTTCGGGACACTGAAGCTTTCTTT | CASSSRVRDTEAFF
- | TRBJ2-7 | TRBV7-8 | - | TGTGCCAGCAGGGACCGACAGAGCTCCTACGAGCAGTACTTC | CASRDRQSSYEQYF
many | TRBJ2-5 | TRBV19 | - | TGTGCCAGTAGTATATTGGGCTTAGGTCGCCCCGAGACCCAGTACTTC | CASSILGLGRPETQYF
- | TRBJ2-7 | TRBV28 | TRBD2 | TGTGCCAGCAGTACCCTAGCGGGAGGGATCTACGAGCAGTACTTC | CASSTLAGGIYEQYF
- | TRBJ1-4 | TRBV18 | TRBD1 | TGTGCCAGCTCTCCCGGGACAGTTGCAACTAATGAAAAACTGTTTTTT | CASSPGTVATNEKLFF
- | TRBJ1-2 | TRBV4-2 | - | TGTGCCAGCAGCCAAGAAGGGGCGAGCAACTATGGCTACACCTTC | CASSQEGASNYGYTF